This entry lists 6 T cell receptor beta chains sequenced from one sample in a study of control samples from healthy donors and cancer patients. Using immunoSEQ multiplex PCR, the repertoire was profiled, and TCRdb retains in-frame clones only, with some absent. The sample gives about 85,000 clones, roughly 91% of which show up once; approximately 7.6% is in the top ten. The source material was blood. These receptors were obtained from an older woman in good health.

This chain joins TRBV7-9 and TRBJ1-4; D unresolved. The V end was cut by 5 bases, the J end by 0 bases, with 19 bases between. The CDR3 contains 18 residues. Germline values: CDR1 SEHNR, CDR2 FQNEAQ (reference sequence). The CDR3, as DNA: TGTGCCAGCAGCGGAGATGTCTTAACCAGTGCAACTAATGAAAAACTGTTTTTT. Translated: CASSGDVLTSATNEKLFF.

The V call is TRBV4-3, the J call TRBJ2-6; TRBD2 aligns across 9 bases. From germline, CDR1 is LGHNA and CDR2 YSLEER. There are 19 residues in the CDR3. J was trimmed by 0 bases and V by 0 bases; bases with no gene match: 6. CDR3 sequence reads: CASSQDWLAGNSGANVLTF. CDR3 in DNA: TGCGCCAGCAGCCAAGATTGGCTAGCGGGAAACTCTGGGGCCAACGTCCTGACTTTC.

This chain joins TRBV5-6 and TRBJ1-2; TRBD1 agrees at 8 bases. The junction had 2 bases not matched to a gene; V was cut back by 0 bases and J by 4 bases. Per the germline V gene, CDR1 is SGHDT and CDR2 is YYEEEE. The CDR3 has 14 residues. CDR3 bases: TGTGCCAGCAGCTTGGTCGGACAGGGCTATGGCTACACCTTC. It specifies CASSLVGQGYGYTF.

With respect to this clone: Other DNA sequences in this specimen translate into the identical CDR3. The rearrangement uses TRBV18 and TRBJ2-3; no firm D call. The CDR3 is 14 amino acids. V lost 2 bases and J 0 bases, leaving 6 bases between the germline ends. Germline-derived CDR1 and CDR2 are KGHSH and LQKENI. The CDR3 loop reads CASSPLDSTDTQYF. CDR3 nucleotides: TGTGCCAGCTCACCATTGGACAGCACAGATACGCAGTATTTT.

The gene calls are TRBV6-1 and TRBJ1-2; D gene uncertain. The CDR3 loop spans 14 amino acids. Germline V lookup: CDR1 MNHNS, CDR2 SASEGT. Trimming pared 3 bases from V and 3 bases from J, leaving 11 bases between. CDR3 DNA sequence: TGTGCCAGCAGTGATCCGGGAAGGCACTATGGCTACACCTTC. Its translation: CASSDPGRHYGYTF.

Remarks on this clone: The identical CDR3 is also encoded by other nucleotide sequences in the sample. V usage is TRBV9 and J usage is TRBJ1-2; no reliable D call. The CDR3 sequence is 14 residues long. V was pared by 0 bases and J by 1 base, with 7 bases between. In germline, CDR1 is SGDLS, CDR2 YYNGEE. The CDR3 protein is CASSVGRGNYGYTF. The CDR3 DNA follows: TGTGCCAGCAGCGTAGGGCGGGGTAACTATGGCTACACCTTC.